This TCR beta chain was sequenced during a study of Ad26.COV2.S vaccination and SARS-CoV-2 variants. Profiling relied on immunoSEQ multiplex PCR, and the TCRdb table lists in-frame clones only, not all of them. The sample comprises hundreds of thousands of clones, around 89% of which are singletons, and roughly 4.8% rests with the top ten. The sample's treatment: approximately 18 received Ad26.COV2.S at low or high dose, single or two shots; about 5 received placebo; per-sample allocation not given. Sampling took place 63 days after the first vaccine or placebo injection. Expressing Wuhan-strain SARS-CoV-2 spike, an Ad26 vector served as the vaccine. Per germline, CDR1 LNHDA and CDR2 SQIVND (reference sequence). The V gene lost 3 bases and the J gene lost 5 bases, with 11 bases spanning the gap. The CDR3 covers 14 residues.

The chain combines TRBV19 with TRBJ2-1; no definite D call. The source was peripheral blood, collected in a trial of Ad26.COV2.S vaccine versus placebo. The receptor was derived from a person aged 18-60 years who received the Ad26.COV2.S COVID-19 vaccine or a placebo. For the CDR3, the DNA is TGTGCCAGTAGTATTAGCTCCACGGACAATGAGCAGTTCTTC. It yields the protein CASSISSTDNEQFF.